What follows are 30 T cell receptor beta chains derived from one specimen sequenced in a study of blood T cell repertoires in COVID-19. Assay used: immunoSEQ multiplex PCR; TCRdb lists only in-frame clones, some missing. The data contain about 280,000 clones, over 75% of them seen just once; the ten biggest clones take up 4.5% to 6%. The sample comprised peripheral blood. All receptors derive from a man in his fifties or sixties with active or convalescent COVID-19.

The chain recombines TRBV25-1 with TRBJ2-5; TRBD2 matches 15 bases. The CDR3 runs to 14 residues. With V trimmed by 9 bases and J by 4 bases, 3 bases remained unmatched. The germline CDR1 and CDR2 sequences are MGHDK and SYGVNS. The DNA for the CDR3 is TGTGCCAGTGGACTAGCGGGAGGGAGAGAGACCCAGTACTTC. It codes for CASGLAGGRETQYF.

Regarding this clone: In the same sample, other DNA sequences code for this CDR3. The V gene is TRBV30, the J gene TRBJ1-2; D is undetermined. The CDR3 spans 12 residues. V lost 5 bases and J lost 0, with 7 bases in between. The V gene's germline CDR1 is GTSNPN and CDR2 SVGIG (reference sequence). CDR3 DNA sequence: TGTGCCTGGCGGGATTCTAACTATGGCTACACCTTC. It specifies CAWRDSNYGYTF. The variable domain in full, completed from reference TRBV30 and TRBJ1-2, reads SQTIHQWPATLVQPVGSPLSLECTVEGTSNPNLYWYRQAAGRGLQLLFYSVGIGQISSEVPQNLSASRPQDRQFILSSKKLLLSDSGFYLCAWRDSNYGYTFGSGTRLTVV.

V gene TRBV4-1 combines with J gene TRBJ1-1; possibly TRBD1 for D (6 bases). The V end lost 1 base, the J end lost 4 bases, and 16 bases lay between the germline ends. Germline-derived CDR1 and CDR2 are MGHRA and YSYEKL. There are 16 residues in the CDR3. In nucleotides, the CDR3 is TGCGCCAGCAGCCAAGTAACAGGGTCGACGAGCACTGAAGCTTTCTTT. Amino acid sequence: CASSQVTGSTSTEAFF.

The J gene is TRBJ2-3, the V gene TRBV19; a weak D match, TRBD2 (6 bases). The CDR3 extends over 13 amino acids. The germline CDR1 and CDR2 sequences are LNHDA and SQIVND (reference sequence). Trimming stripped 8 bases from V and 2 bases from J, with 11 bases between. DNA of the CDR3: TGTGCCAGTGCCCCTAGCGACACAGATACGCAGTATTTT. Protein: CASAPSDTDTQYF.

The chain uses TRBV6-5 and TRBJ2-7; 9 positions agree with TRBD1. V shed 6 bases, J shed 6 bases, and the junction held 9 bases outside the gene matches. The V gene's germline CDR1 is MNHEY and CDR2 SVGAGI. The CDR3 has 14 amino acids. The CDR3 DNA sequence: TGTGCCAGCAGCCTCCGGACAGGGGCGCGCGAGCAGTACTTC. The encoded protein is CASSLRTGAREQYF.

The chain links TRBV7-3 to TRBJ1-2, with a tentative D call TRBD1 (6 bases). The germline V gene encodes CDR1 SGHTA and CDR2 FQGTGA. This CDR3 has 13 residues. Trimming removed 0 bases at V and 12 bases at J, with 14 bases between. The CDR3 sequence is CASSLTGAVPDTF. The DNA for the CDR3 is TGTGCCAGCAGCTTAACGGGGGCAGTCCCTGACACCTTC.

The chain couples TRBV6-5 to TRBJ2-3, with D maybe TRBD1 (6 bases). V shed 10 bases and J shed 4 bases, with 18 bases lying between them. Germline lookup yields CDR1 MNHEY and CDR2 SVGAGI. This CDR3 contains 14 residues. CDR3 protein: CATNRERMSDTQYF. The CDR3 DNA sequence: TGTGCCACCAACAGGGAGAGAATGTCAGATACGCAGTATTTT.

This clone was counted a few times. The CDR3 nucleotides read TGTGCCAGCAGAACGGGACACTCTGGAAACACCATATATTTT. This sequence encodes CASRTGHSGNTIYF. V is TRBV28 and J is TRBJ1-3, with D possibly matching TRBD1 (6 bases). Per the germline V gene, CDR1 is MDHEN and CDR2 is SYDVKM. This CDR3 comprises 14 residues. V dropped 6 bases and J dropped 0 bases, with 9 bases sitting between them.

The chain is built from TRBV9 and TRBJ2-1, with TRBD1 matching 9 bases. The V gene end was trimmed by 3 bases and the J gene end by 8 bases; junction bases not matched to a gene: 12. The CDR3 is made up of 16 amino acids. The germline gives CDR1 SGDLS, CDR2 YYNGEE. The CDR3 DNA follows: TGTGCCAGCAGCGCCTCCGAGGGACAGGGTGCCGATGAGCAGTTCTTC. Protein: CASSASEGQGADEQFF.

V gene TRBV29-1 combines with J gene TRBJ1-1; TRBD1 matches at 7 bases. The CDR3 is 14 amino acids. J gave up 1 base and V 5 bases, and 7 bases lay outside the gene matches. Germline assignment: CDR1 SQVTM and CDR2 ANQGSEA. CDR3 nucleotides: TGCAGCGTTAGCCAGGGGGGATGGAACACTGAAGCTTTCTTT. It yields the protein CSVSQGGWNTEAFF.

The chain recombines TRBV4-3 with TRBJ2-6, with D tentatively TRBD2 (6 bases). The V gene lost 3 bases and the J gene lost 2 bases, with 8 bases spanning the gap. This CDR3 has 15 amino acids. Germline V lookup: CDR1 LGHNA, CDR2 YSLEER. The CDR3, as DNA: TGCGCCAGCAGCCAGGGGACTGCTGGGGCCAACGTCCTGACTTTC. Translating gives CASSQGTAGANVLTF.

The rearrangement links TRBV7-8 to TRBJ2-7; the D is unclear. CDR3 length: 12 residues. With 1 base removed from V and 9 bases from J, the gap between germline ends came to 10 bases. Germline V gives CDR1 SGHVS, CDR2 FQNEAQ. CDR3: CASSLESTGQYF. CDR3 in DNA: TGTGCCAGCAGCTTAGAAAGTACTGGGCAGTACTTC.

This chain connects TRBV29-1 to TRBJ2-1; TRBD2 might be the D (6 bases). Germline V CDR1 and CDR2: SQVTM, ANQGSEA. V shed 4 bases and J shed 5 bases, with 15 bases lying between them. The CDR3 loop spans 14 amino acids. Written as DNA, the CDR3 is TGCAGCGTTGTTTTCCGGGACTCTGACAATGAGCAGTTCTTC. The encoded protein is CSVVFRDSDNEQFF.

The chain links TRBV6-5 to TRBJ1-1; D gene ambiguous. Germline loops: CDR1 MNHEY, CDR2 SVGAGI. V lost 5 bases and J 0 bases, leaving 7 bases between the germline ends. The CDR3 loop spans 13 amino acids. The CDR3 sequence is CASSPRVNTEAFF. The CDR3 coding sequence is TGTGCCAGCAGTCCTCGGGTGAACACTGAAGCTTTCTTT.

This chain connects TRBV7-2 to TRBJ2-5; 11 positions agree with TRBD2. V dropped 5 bases and J dropped 5; count of bases not matched to a gene: 7. Germline assignment: CDR1 SGHTA and CDR2 FQGNSA. The CDR3 runs to 15 residues. CDR3 nucleotides: TGTGCCAGCAGCCACCCGACTAGCGGGATGGAGACCCAGTACTTC. This gives the protein CASSHPTSGMETQYF.

The genes are TRBV6-6 and TRBJ2-2; TRBD2 matches at 7 bases. Per the germline V gene, CDR1 is MNHNY and CDR2 is SVGAGI (reference sequence). Germline trimming cut 5 bases from V and 5 bases from J; bases unmatched to any gene: 17. This CDR3 is 18 amino acids long. The CDR3 bases are TGTGCCAGCAGTCCCGCGGGGGTGAGACAGCCAAGAACCGGGGAGCTGTTTTTT. Translated: CASSPAGVRQPRTGELFF.

The genes are TRBV6-1 and TRBJ1-3; D gene uncertain. Trimming pared 2 bases from V and 4 bases from J, leaving 12 bases between. The CDR3 loop spans 15 amino acids. Germline V gene lookup returns CDR1 MNHNS and CDR2 SASEGT. CDR3 in amino acids: CASSEHGEGGNTIYF. CDR3 DNA: TGTGCCAGCAGTGAACATGGCGAGGGCGGAAACACCATATATTTT.

In its sample, this clone was seen once. The gene calls are TRBV18 and TRBJ1-1, with a weak D call TRBD1 (6 bases). CDR1 KGHSH and CDR2 LQKENI come from the germline V gene. The CDR3 has 15 residues. Deletions cut 0 bases from V and 5 bases from J, with 13 bases between. This chain's CDR3 is CASSPPEDRITEAFF. DNA of the CDR3: TGTGCCAGCTCACCACCGGAGGACAGAATAACTGAAGCTTTCTTT. The full variable domain, in which reference TRBV18 and TRBJ1-1 provide the parts outside the CDR3, is NAGVMQNPRHLVRRRGQEARLRCSPMKGHSHVYWYRQLPEEGLKFMVYLQKENIIDESGMPKERFSAEFPKEGPSILRIQQVVRGDSAAYFCASSPPEDRITEAFFGQGTRLTVV.

Here the CDR3 reads CAWSKGQNTEAFF. The CDR3 nucleotides are TGTGCCTGGAGTAAGGGACAGAACACTGAAGCTTTCTTT. The chain couples TRBV30 to TRBJ1-1, with TRBD1 as a possible D gene (6 bases). Trimming pared 2 bases from V and 1 base from J, leaving 8 bases between. CDR1 and CDR2 from the germline V gene are GTSNPN and SVGIG (reference sequence). This CDR3 is 13 amino acids long.

The genes are TRBV3-1 (or the pseudogene TRBV3-2) and TRBJ1-2; D remains unclear. V lost 3 bases and J 4 bases, leaving 6 bases between the germline ends. Germline CDR1 and CDR2: LGHDT and YNNKEL (reference sequence). The CDR3 contains 12 residues. In DNA, the CDR3 is TGTGCCAGCAGCCAGACAAGCTATGGCTACACCTTC. Translated, it gives CASSQTSYGYTF.

This clone is a singleton in its sample. The chain links TRBV24-1 to TRBJ2-2; 7 bases are a match to TRBD2. Trimming cost V 3 bases and J 1 base; bases outside gene matches: 7. Germline loops: CDR1 KGHDR, CDR2 SFDVKD. The CDR3 is made up of 17 amino acids. In DNA form, the CDR3 reads TGTGCCACCAGTGATGCCAAGCGGGAAGAGAACACCGGGGAGCTGTTTTTT. Its translation: CATSDAKREENTGELFF.

This sequence joins TRBV6-5 and TRBJ1-1; D may be TRBD1 (6 bases). Germline CDR1 MNHEY, CDR2 SVGAGI. CDR3 length: 14 residues. V was clipped by 7 bases and J by 11 bases, with 23 bases between them. DNA of the CDR3: TGTGCCAGCACCCAAGGGGTTACAGGGTGGTGGGCTTTCTTT. It encodes CASTQGVTGWWAFF.

V usage is TRBV6-5 and J usage is TRBJ1-1; 7 bases align to TRBD1. After removal of 4 bases from V and 7 bases from J, the junction contained 12 bases not matched to a gene. This CDR3 has 15 amino acids. Germline V lookup: CDR1 MNHEY, CDR2 SVGAGI. The CDR3 region has the DNA TGTGCCAGCAGTTTACGAAGGACAGGAAACTTTGAAGCTTTCTTT. This translates into CASSLRRTGNFEAFF.

V usage is TRBV19 and J usage is TRBJ2-7; D perhaps matches TRBD2 (5 bases). The CDR3 contains 14 residues. Looked up from germline, CDR1 is LNHDA and CDR2 is SQIVND (reference sequence). V dropped 3 bases and J dropped 1 base, with 10 bases sitting between them. This CDR3 is CASSIIGVSYEQYF. The DNA for the CDR3 is TGTGCCAGTAGTATCATCGGGGTTTCCTACGAGCAGTACTTC.

The V gene is TRBV14, the J gene TRBJ1-1, with D maybe TRBD1 (6 bases). The V end was cut by 4 bases, the J end by 0 bases, with 15 bases between. There are 16 residues in the CDR3. Looked up from germline, CDR1 is SGHDN and CDR2 is FVKESK. The CDR3 DNA reads TGTGCCAGCAGCCTCCAACCACAGGGACTGAACACTGAAGCTTTCTTT. Protein sequence: CASSLQPQGLNTEAFF.

The chain carries TRBV3-1 (or the pseudogene TRBV3-2) and TRBJ2-1; 10 bases line up with TRBD2. J lost 15 bases, V lost 2 bases, and 16 bases had no gene match. CDR1 LGHDT and CDR2 YNNKEL come from the germline V gene (reference sequence). The CDR3 spans 16 residues. The CDR3 DNA follows: TGTGCCAGCAGCCAATCGGATGGAGCGGGAGGGTCATCGACGTTCTTC. This gives the protein CASSQSDGAGGSSTFF.

The chain carries TRBV7-9 and TRBJ2-2, with a possible D match to TRBD2 (5 bases). V was cut by 5 bases and J by 4 bases, with 8 bases left in between. The CDR3 covers 13 residues. The germline V gene encodes CDR1 SEHNR and CDR2 FQNEAQ (reference sequence). The CDR3 sequence: CASSPEATGELFF. DNA for the CDR3: TGTGCCAGCAGCCCGGAGGCCACCGGGGAGCTGTTTTTT.

The J gene is TRBJ1-2, the V gene TRBV6-6, with D possibly matching TRBD1 (5 bases). Looked up from germline, CDR1 is MNHNY and CDR2 is SVGAGI (reference sequence). This CDR3 spans 13 amino acids. The V end was cut by 6 bases, the J end by 2 bases, with 10 bases between. The CDR3 region is CASSQQENYGYTF. CDR3 DNA: TGTGCCAGCAGCCAACAGGAGAACTATGGCTACACCTTC.

The V and J genes are TRBV18 and TRBJ2-2, with 16 bases fitting TRBD2. Trimming cost V 1 base and J 4 bases; bases outside gene matches: 12. CDR3 size: 21 residues. Germline V gene data show CDR1 as KGHSH and CDR2 as LQKENI. The CDR3 region is CASSPQRGTSGRARGTGELFF. The CDR3, as DNA: TGTGCCAGCTCACCACAGCGGGGGACTAGCGGGAGGGCCCGTGGCACCGGGGAGCTGTTTTTT.

The chain has TRBV5-4 and TRBJ2-2, with D possibly matching TRBD1 (6 bases). This CDR3 spans 14 amino acids. The V end lost 3 bases, the J end lost 5 bases, and 11 bases lay between the germline ends. Germline V CDR1 and CDR2: SGHNT, YYREEE (reference sequence). The CDR3 DNA follows: TGTGCCAGCAGCTCAGGTGGACAGACCGGGGAGCTGTTTTTT. Its translation: CASSSGGQTGELFF.